The rows below give T cell receptor beta chains drawn from one sample of a study of blood T cell repertoires in COVID-19. Only in-frame clones appear in the TCRdb table, and some are missing; sequencing was by immunoSEQ multiplex PCR. The sample contains 100,000 to 150,000 clones, almost 80% of which appear only once. The sample taken for sequencing was peripheral blood. Every receptor here comes from a human donor in a cohort sampled during active COVID-19. Both conserved end residues are part of each CDR3. A D gene is named only where the DNA matches it firmly. Size is omitted from some rows. Given values are once, few, many or a class for expanded clones.

size: .; J: TRBJ1-3; D: TRBD1; V: TRBV4-3; DNA: TGCGCCAGCAGCCAAGATCAAGGGGGCGAAAACACCATATATTTT; CDR3: CASSQDQGGENTIYF
size: few; J: TRBJ1-3; D: .; V: TRBV15; DNA: TGTGCCACCAGCAGTCTAGGGGTCGGAAACACCATATATTTT; CDR3: CATSSLGVGNTIYF
size: .; J: TRBJ1-1; D: TRBD1; V: TRBV4-3; DNA: TGCGCCAGCAGCAAGAAGGGACAGGGGAAGACTGAAGCTTTCTTT; CDR3: CASSKKGQGKTEAFF
size: .; J: TRBJ1-2; D: TRBD1; V: TRBV18; DNA: TGTGCCAGCTCACCAGAGACAGGGGGCGGAGGCCCCCGGGGCTATGGCTACACCTTC; CDR3: CASSPETGGGGPRGYGYTF
size: .; J: TRBJ1-1; D: .; V: TRBV6-5; DNA: TGTGCCAGCGCTAGGGAGGGGAACACTGAAGCTTTCTTT; CDR3: CASAREGNTEAFF
size: .; J: TRBJ1-2; D: .; V: TRBV7-9; DNA: TGTGCCAGCAGCCCTCAGACAGGAGTCTATGGCTACACCTTC; CDR3: CASSPQTGVYGYTF
size: .; J: TRBJ2-3; D: .; V: TRBV5-6; DNA: TGTGCCAGCAGCTTCGGACTGAACACAGATACGCAGTATTTT; CDR3: CASSFGLNTDTQYF
size: .; J: TRBJ1-2; D: .; V: TRBV5-8; DNA: TGTGCCAGCAGCACAAACAGGGTTTCTGGCTACACCTTC; CDR3: CASSTNRVSGYTF
size: .; J: TRBJ1-2; D: .; V: TRBV7-2; DNA: TGTGCCAGCAGCTTATTAACAGGGTCCGGCTACACCTTC; CDR3: CASSLLTGSGYTF
size: .; J: TRBJ2-3; D: .; V: TRBV27; DNA: TGTGCCAGCCGGAAGGCTAGCGCGGAGTCAGATACGCAGTATTTT; CDR3: CASRKASAESDTQYF
size: .; J: TRBJ2-5; D: TRBD1; V: TRBV18; DNA: TGTGCCAGCTCATCGGACAGGGGGGAACAAGAGACCCAGTACTTC; CDR3: CASSSDRGEQETQYF
size: .; J: TRBJ1-1; D: .; V: TRBV27; DNA: TGTGCCAGCAGTCGCGGACAATCTTCTCTAGTCACTGAAGCTTTCTTT; CDR3: CASSRGQSSLVTEAFF
size: .; J: TRBJ1-3; D: .; V: TRBV30; DNA: TGTGCCTGGAGTAATCAATTGGGGGCGGCCGACCTAAGCTCTGGAAACACCATATATTTT; CDR3: CAWSNQLGAADLSSGNTIYF
size: .; J: TRBJ2-7; D: TRBD2; V: TRBV5-1; DNA: TGCGCCAGCAGTCGAGACGGGACTAGGGACTACGAGCAGTACTTC; CDR3: CASSRDGTRDYEQYF
size: .; J: TRBJ2-3; D: TRBD2; V: TRBV28; DNA: TGTGCCAGCAGTTTACTAGCGGGGCAGGATACGCAGTATTTT; CDR3: CASSLLAGQDTQYF
size: .; J: TRBJ1-6; D: .; V: TRBV12-3/TRBV12-4; DNA: TGTGCCAGCAGTTTAGACAGGGATTCACCCCTCCACTTT; CDR3: CASSLDRDSPLHF
size: .; J: TRBJ1-2; D: .; V: TRBV30; DNA: TGTGCCTGGGGTCGGACGACAGCGAACTATGGCTACACCTTC; CDR3: CAWGRTTANYGYTF
size: few; J: TRBJ2-7; D: TRBD2; V: TRBV7-9; DNA: TGTGCCAGCAGGCGGGGGGCCTCAATTCCCGAGCAGTACTTC; CDR3: CASRRGASIPEQYF
size: .; J: TRBJ2-7; D: TRBD2; V: TRBV28; DNA: TGTGCCAGCAGCCCTGGACTAGCGGGAGGCATAGGGCCTCAGTACTTC; CDR3: CASSPGLAGGIGPQYF
size: .; J: TRBJ2-5; D: TRBD1; V: TRBV5-4; DNA: TGTGCCAGCAGCTTGGCCCCGGGACAGGGTAAAGAGACCCAGTACTTC; CDR3: CASSLAPGQGKETQYF
size: .; J: TRBJ1-4; D: .; V: TRBV12-5; DNA: TGTGCTAGTGGTTGGGCAGGGGACGAACTGTTTTTT; CDR3: CASGWAGDELFF
size: .; J: TRBJ2-3; D: TRBD1; V: TRBV3-1/TRBV3-2; DNA: TGTGCCAGCAGCCATTTTCGAGAACAGGGGGCGCGTAAGGGCACAGATACGCAGTATTTT; CDR3: CASSHFREQGARKGTDTQYF
size: many; J: TRBJ2-5; D: .; V: TRBV20-1; DNA: TGCAGTGCTAGTACGCCGGGAGCGCAAGAGACCCAGTACTTC; CDR3: CSASTPGAQETQYF
size: .; J: TRBJ2-5; D: .; V: TRBV18; DNA: TGTGCCAGCTCACCACCGGCGGCAGGGTCAGAGACCCAGTACTTC; CDR3: CASSPPAAGSETQYF
size: .; J: TRBJ2-3; D: .; V: TRBV2; DNA: TGTGCCAGCAGTGAAGATGGGGGCGGCACAGATACGCAGTATTTT; CDR3: CASSEDGGGTDTQYF
size: once; J: TRBJ1-2; D: .; V: TRBV29-1; DNA: TGCAGCGCGCGCGAGGCCAACTATGGCTACACCTTC; CDR3: CSAREANYGYTF
size: .; J: TRBJ1-2; D: .; V: TRBV28; DNA: TGTGCCAGCAGTTATCCCCCCAGGGGTAACTATGGCTACACCTTC; CDR3: CASSYPPRGNYGYTF
size: .; J: TRBJ1-2; D: .; V: TRBV4-3; DNA: TGCGCCAGCAGCCAAGATGCCGAACAGGGCGCTAACTATGGCTACACCTTC; CDR3: CASSQDAEQGANYGYTF
size: .; J: TRBJ1-2; D: .; V: TRBV28; DNA: TGTGCCAGCAGACCTCAGGGAAGCGACTATGGCTACACCTTC; CDR3: CASRPQGSDYGYTF
size: .; J: TRBJ1-4; D: TRBD1; V: TRBV5-1; DNA: TGCGCCAGCAGCCCGACAGGGCTTTGGAATGAAAAACTGTTTTTT; CDR3: CASSPTGLWNEKLFF
size: .; J: TRBJ2-1; D: TRBD2; V: TRBV11-2; DNA: TGTGCCAGCAGCGCCCATATAGCGGGAGTTGAGCAGTTCTTC; CDR3: CASSAHIAGVEQFF
size: .; J: TRBJ2-3; D: .; V: TRBV3-1/TRBV3-2; DNA: TGTGCCAGCAGCCAGGCGGGGGCCCGCACAGATACGCAGTATTTT; CDR3: CASSQAGARTDTQYF
size: .; J: TRBJ2-3; D: .; V: TRBV6-2/TRBV6-3; DNA: TGTGCCAGCAGCCTCACTCCCAGCACAGATACGCAGTATTTT; CDR3: CASSLTPSTDTQYF